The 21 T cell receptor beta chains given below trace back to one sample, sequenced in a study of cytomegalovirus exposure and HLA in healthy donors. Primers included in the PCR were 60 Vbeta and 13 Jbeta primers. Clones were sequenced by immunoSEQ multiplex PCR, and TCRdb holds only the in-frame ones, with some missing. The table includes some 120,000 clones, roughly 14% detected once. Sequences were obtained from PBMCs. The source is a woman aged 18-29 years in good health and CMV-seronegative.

The CDR3, as DNA: TGCACCAGCAGCCGCCGACAGGTCCGGACTGAAGCTTTCTTT. Its protein product is CTSSRRQVRTEAFF. The chain recombines TRBV1 with TRBJ1-1; TRBD1 was called by the table and not checked on the DNA. TRBV1 is termed a pseudogene. CDR3 length: 14 amino acids.

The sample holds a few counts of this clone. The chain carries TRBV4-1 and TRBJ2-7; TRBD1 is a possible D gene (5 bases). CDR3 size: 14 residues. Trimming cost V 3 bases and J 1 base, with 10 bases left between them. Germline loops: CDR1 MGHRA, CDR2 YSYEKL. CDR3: CASSHNRQSYEQYF. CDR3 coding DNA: TGCGCCAGCAGCCACAACCGACAGTCCTACGAGCAGTACTTC.

The CDR3 reads CASSVDRGPNTGELFF. The CDR3 bases are TGTGCCAGCAGTGTCGACAGGGGGCCGAACACCGGGGAGCTGTTTTTT. The chain has TRBV28 and TRBJ2-2, with 10 bases fitting TRBD1. The CDR3 is 16 amino acids. From germline, CDR1 is MDHEN and CDR2 SYDVKM. V trimming: 5 bases; J trimming: 0 bases; junction bases outside the gene matches: 3.

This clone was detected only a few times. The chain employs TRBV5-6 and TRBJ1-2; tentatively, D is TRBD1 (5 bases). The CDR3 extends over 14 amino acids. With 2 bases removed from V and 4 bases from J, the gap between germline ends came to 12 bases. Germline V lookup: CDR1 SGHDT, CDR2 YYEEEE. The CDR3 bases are TGTGCCAGCAGCTTTTCAGGGCAGGTCTATGGCTACACCTTC. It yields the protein CASSFSGQVYGYTF.

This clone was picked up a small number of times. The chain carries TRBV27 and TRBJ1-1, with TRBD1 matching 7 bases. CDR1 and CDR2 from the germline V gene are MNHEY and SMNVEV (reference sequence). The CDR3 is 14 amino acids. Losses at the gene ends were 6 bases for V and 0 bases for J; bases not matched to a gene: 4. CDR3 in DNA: TGTGCCAGCAGCCTCAGGGGGATGAACACTGAAGCTTTCTTT. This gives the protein CASSLRGMNTEAFF.

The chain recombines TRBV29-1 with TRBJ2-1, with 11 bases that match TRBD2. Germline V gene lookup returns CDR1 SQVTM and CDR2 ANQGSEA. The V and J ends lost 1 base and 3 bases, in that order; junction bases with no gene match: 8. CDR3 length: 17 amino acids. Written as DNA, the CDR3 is TGCAGCGTTGAAGGGCTAGCGGGAGGATACCACTACAATGAGCAGTTCTTC. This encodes CSVEGLAGGYHYNEQFF.

The CDR3 loop is CASSPPGPSGGNTIYF. In DNA form, the CDR3 reads TGTGCCAGCAGTCCTCCCGGGCCTTCGGGAGGAAACACCATATATTTT. The chain recombines TRBV11-1 with TRBJ1-3, with unresolved D. This CDR3 comprises 16 residues. CDR1 is SGHAT and CDR2 is FQDESV in the germline V gene (reference sequence). Trimming stripped 6 bases from V and 4 bases from J, with 19 bases between.

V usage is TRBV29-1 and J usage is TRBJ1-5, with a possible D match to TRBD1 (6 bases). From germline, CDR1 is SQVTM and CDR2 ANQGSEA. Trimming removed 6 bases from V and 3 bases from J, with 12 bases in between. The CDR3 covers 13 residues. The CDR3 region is CSVETGINQPQHF. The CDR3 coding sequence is TGCAGCGTGGAGACAGGTATCAATCAGCCCCAGCATTTT.

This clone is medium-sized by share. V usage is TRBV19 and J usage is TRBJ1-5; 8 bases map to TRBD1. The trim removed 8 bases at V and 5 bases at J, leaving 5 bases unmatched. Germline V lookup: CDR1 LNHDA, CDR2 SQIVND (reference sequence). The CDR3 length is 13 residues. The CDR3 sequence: CASGQGRDQPQHF. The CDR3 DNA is TGTGCCAGTGGACAGGGCAGGGATCAGCCCCAGCATTTT.

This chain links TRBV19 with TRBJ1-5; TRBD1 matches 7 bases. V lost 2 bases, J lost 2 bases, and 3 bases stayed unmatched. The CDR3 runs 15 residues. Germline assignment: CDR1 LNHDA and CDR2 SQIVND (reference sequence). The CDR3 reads CASSINRGGNQPQHF. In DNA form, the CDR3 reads TGTGCCAGTAGTATAAACAGGGGAGGCAATCAGCCCCAGCATTTT.

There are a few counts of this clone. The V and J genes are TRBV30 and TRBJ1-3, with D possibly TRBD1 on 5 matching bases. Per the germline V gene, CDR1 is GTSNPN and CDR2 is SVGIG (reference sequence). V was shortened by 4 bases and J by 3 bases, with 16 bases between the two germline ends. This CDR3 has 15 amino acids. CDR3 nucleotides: TGTGCCTGGAAGGCGGGGGACTTGAGTGGAAACACCATATATTTT. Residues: CAWKAGDLSGNTIYF.

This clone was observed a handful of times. The CDR3 protein is CASSLGTSGALGWTQYF. For the CDR3, the DNA is TGTGCCAGCAGTCTCGGGACTAGCGGGGCCCTAGGGTGGACCCAGTACTTC. The V gene is TRBV27, the J gene TRBJ2-5; 13 bases fit TRBD2. The CDR3 extends over 17 amino acids. CDR1 and CDR2 from the germline V gene are MNHEY and SMNVEV (reference sequence). V shed 5 bases and J 7 bases; nucleotides not matched to a gene: 13.

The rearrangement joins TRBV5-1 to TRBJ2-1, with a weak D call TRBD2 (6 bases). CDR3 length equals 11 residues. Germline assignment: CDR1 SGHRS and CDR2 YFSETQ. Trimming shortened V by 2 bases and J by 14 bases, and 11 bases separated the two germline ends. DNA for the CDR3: TGCGCCAGCAGCTTAAGGGACTTCAAGTTCTTC. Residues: CASSLRDFKFF. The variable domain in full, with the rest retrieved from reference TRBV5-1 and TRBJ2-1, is KAGVTQTPRYLIKTRGQQVTLSCSPISGHRSVSWYQQTPGQGLQFLFEYFSETQRNKGNFPGRFSGRQFSNSRSEMNVSTLELGDSALYLCASSLRDFKFFGPGTRLTVL.

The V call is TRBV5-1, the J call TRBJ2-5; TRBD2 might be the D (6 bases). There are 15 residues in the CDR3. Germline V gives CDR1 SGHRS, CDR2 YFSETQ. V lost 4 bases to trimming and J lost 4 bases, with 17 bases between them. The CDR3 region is CASSAGRQYGETQYF. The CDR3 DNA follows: TGCGCCAGCAGCGCGGGACGGCAGTATGGAGAGACCCAGTACTTC. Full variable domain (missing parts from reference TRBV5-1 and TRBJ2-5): KAGVTQTPRYLIKTRGQQVTLSCSPISGHRSVSWYQQTPGQGLQFLFEYFSETQRNKGNFPGRFSGRQFSNSRSEMNVSTLELGDSALYLCASSAGRQYGETQYFGPGTRLLVL.

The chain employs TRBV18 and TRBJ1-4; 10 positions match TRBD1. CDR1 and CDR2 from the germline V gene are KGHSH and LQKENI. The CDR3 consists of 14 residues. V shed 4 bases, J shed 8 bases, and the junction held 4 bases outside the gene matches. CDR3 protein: CASSLGTGDEKLFF. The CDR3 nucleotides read TGTGCCAGCTCACTCGGGACAGGGGACGAAAAACTGTTTTTT.

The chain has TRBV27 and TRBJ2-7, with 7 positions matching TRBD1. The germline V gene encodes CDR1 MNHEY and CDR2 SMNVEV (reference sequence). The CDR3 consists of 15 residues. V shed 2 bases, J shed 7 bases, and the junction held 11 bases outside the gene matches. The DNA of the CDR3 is TGTGCCAGCAGTTTAAGCGCAGGGGGTCGCCTGGAGCAGTACTTC. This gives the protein CASSLSAGGRLEQYF.

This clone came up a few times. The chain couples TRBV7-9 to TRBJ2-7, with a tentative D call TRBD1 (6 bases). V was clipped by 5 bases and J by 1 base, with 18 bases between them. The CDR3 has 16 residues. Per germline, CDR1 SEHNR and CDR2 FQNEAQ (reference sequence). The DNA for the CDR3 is TGTGCCAGCAGCCGGGCCCGGGACAAACCTTCCTACGAGCAGTACTTC. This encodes CASSRARDKPSYEQYF.

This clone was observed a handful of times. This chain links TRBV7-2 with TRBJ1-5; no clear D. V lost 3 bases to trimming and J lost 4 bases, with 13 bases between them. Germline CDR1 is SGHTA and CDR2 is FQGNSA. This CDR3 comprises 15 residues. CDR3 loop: CASSFGGEINQPQHF. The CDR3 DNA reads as TGTGCCAGCAGCTTTGGCGGCGAGATAAATCAGCCCCAGCATTTT. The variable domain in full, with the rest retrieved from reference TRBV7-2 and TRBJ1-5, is GAGVSQSPSNKVTEKGKDVELRCDPISGHTALYWYRQSLGQGLEFLIYFQGNSAPDKSGLPSDRFSAERTGGSVSTLTIQRTQQEDSAVYLCASSFGGEINQPQHFGDGTRLSIL.

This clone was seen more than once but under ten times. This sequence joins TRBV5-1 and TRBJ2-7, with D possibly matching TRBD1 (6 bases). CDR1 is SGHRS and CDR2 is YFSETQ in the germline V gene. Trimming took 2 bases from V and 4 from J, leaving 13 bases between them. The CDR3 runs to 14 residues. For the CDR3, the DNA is TGCGCCAGCAGCTTACAGGGACCGTTGTACGAGCAGTACTTC. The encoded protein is CASSLQGPLYEQYF.

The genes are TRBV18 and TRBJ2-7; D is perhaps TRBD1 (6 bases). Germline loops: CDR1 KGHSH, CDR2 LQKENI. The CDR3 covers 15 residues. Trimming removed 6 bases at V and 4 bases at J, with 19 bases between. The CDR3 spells CASSDSWDTGYEQYF. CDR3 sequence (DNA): TGTGCCAGCTCCGATTCCTGGGACACTGGATACGAGCAGTACTTC.

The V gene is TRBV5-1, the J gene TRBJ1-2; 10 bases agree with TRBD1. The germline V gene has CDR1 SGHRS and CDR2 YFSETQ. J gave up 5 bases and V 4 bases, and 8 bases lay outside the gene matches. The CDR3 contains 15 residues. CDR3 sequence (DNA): TGCGCCAGCAGCCGTGGACAGGGGGACCGGTATGGCTACACCTTC. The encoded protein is CASSRGQGDRYGYTF.